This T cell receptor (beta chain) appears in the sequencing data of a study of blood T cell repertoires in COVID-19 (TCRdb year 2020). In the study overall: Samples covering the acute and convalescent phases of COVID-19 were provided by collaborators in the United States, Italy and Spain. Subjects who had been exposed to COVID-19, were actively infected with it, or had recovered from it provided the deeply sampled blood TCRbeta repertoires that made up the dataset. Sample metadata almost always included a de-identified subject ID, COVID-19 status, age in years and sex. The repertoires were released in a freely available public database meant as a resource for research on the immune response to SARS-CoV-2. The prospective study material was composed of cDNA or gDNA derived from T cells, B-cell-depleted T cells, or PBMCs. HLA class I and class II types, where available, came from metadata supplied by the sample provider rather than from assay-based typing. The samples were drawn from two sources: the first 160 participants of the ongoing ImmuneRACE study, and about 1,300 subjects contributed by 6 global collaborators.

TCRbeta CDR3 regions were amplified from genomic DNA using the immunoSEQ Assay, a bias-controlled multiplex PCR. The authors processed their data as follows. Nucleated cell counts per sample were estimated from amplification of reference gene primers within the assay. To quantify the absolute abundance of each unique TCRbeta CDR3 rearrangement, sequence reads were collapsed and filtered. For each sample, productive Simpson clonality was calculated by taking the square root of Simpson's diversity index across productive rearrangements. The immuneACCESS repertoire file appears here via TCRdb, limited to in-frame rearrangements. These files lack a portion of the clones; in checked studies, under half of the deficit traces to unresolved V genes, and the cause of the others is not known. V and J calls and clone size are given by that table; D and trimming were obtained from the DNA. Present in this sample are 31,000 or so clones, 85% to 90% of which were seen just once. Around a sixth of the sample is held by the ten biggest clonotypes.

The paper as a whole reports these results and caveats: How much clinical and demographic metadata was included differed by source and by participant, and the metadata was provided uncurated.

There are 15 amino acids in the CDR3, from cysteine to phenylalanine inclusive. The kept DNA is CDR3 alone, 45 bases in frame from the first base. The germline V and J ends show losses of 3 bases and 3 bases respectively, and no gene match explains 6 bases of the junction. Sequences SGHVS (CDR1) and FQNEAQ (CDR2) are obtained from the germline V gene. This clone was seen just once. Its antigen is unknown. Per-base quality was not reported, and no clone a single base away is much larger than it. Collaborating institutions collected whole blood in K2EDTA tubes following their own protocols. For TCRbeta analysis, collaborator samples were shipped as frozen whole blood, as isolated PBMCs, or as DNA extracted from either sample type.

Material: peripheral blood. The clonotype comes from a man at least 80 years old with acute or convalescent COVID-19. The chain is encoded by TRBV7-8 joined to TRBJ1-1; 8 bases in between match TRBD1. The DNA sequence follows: TGTGCCAGCAGCTTCAGGACAGGGTGGGACACTGAAGCTTTCTTT. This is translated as CASSFRTGWDTEAFF.